Presented here are 25 T cell receptor beta chains from one specimen sequenced in a study of cytomegalovirus exposure and HLA in healthy donors. The PCR used 60 Vbeta and 13 Jbeta primers. Method: immunoSEQ multiplex PCR; TCRdb's copy keeps in-frame clones and lacks some. The sample lists 150,000 or so clones; more than 60% were seen once. Material for sequencing was PBMCs. Source of these receptors: a man in his forties or fifties in good health and CMV-seronegative.

DNA for the CDR3: TGTGCCTGGATTTACGGGGAGGGGAGTCGAGGCTACACCTTC. Amino acid sequence: CAWIYGEGSRGYTF. The chain has TRBV30 and TRBJ1-2; TRBD1 is a possible D gene (5 bases). Per germline, CDR1 GTSNPN and CDR2 SVGIG (reference sequence). The CDR3 consists of 14 residues. V was pared by 4 bases and J by 8 bases, with 20 bases between.

The chain joins TRBV4-1 to TRBJ2-3, with TRBD1 matching 7 bases. After removal of 1 base from V and 7 bases from J, the junction contained 8 bases not matched to a gene. Germline V gives CDR1 MGHRA, CDR2 YSYEKL. The CDR3 has 15 residues. CDR3 in DNA: TGCGCCAGCAGCCAAGTCGATGGGACAGCAAATACGCAGTATTTT. Residues: CASSQVDGTANTQYF.

The V gene is TRBV5-1, the J gene TRBJ2-3, with D possibly being TRBD2 (6 bases). The CDR3 is 17 residues long. Deletions cut 0 bases from V and 4 bases from J, with 18 bases between. Germline V CDR1 and CDR2: SGHRS, YFSETQ. CDR3 residues: CASSLELRGTGADTQYF. CDR3 coding DNA: TGCGCCAGCAGCTTGGAACTGAGAGGGACTGGAGCAGATACGCAGTATTTT.

This chain joins TRBV19 and TRBJ2-1; 8 nucleotides align to TRBD2. The ends lost 6 bases at V and 6 bases at J; junction bases unmatched: 7. The CDR3 runs 14 residues. Per the germline V gene, CDR1 is LNHDA and CDR2 is SQIVND (reference sequence). The CDR3 DNA sequence: TGTGCCAGTAGCGGACTAGCTGGGCCCAATGAGCAGTTCTTC. The encoded protein is CASSGLAGPNEQFF.

This chain connects TRBV15 to TRBJ2-1, with 8 bases identical to TRBD2. The trim removed 3 bases at V and 0 bases at J, leaving 1 base unmatched. The V gene's germline CDR1 is LNHNV and CDR2 YYDKDF (reference sequence). This CDR3 comprises 15 residues. CDR3 DNA: TGTGCCACCAGCAGGGCGGGAGGCTCCTACAATGAGCAGTTCTTC. It encodes CATSRAGGSYNEQFF.

The gene calls are TRBV2 and TRBJ1-5; weak D call: TRBD1 (6 bases). V was shortened by 3 bases and J by 0 bases, with 9 bases between the two germline ends. Germline V gives CDR1 SNHLY, CDR2 FYNNEI. The CDR3 runs 15 residues. This CDR3 reads CASSEGHISNQPQHF. CDR3 nucleotides: TGTGCCAGCAGTGAGGGACACATTAGCAATCAGCCCCAGCATTTT.

This chain links TRBV25-1 with TRBJ2-7, with D unresolved. Trimming cost V 3 bases and J 3 bases, with 15 bases left between them. The CDR3 extends over 15 amino acids. CDR1 and CDR2 from the germline V gene are MGHDK and SYGVNS. CDR3 region: CASSDGTNGLYEQYF. In DNA form, the CDR3 reads TGTGCCAGCAGTGATGGTACAAATGGCCTCTACGAGCAGTACTTC.

The rearrangement uses TRBV25-1 and TRBJ1-5; perhaps TRBD1 as D (5 bases). The length of the CDR3 is 13 residues. Trimming cost V 3 bases and J 5 bases, with 8 bases left between them. The germline gives CDR1 MGHDK, CDR2 SYGVNS. The CDR3, as DNA: TGTGCCAGCAGTGAGGGGGGTTATCAGCCCCAGCATTTT. Protein sequence: CASSEGGYQPQHF.

This CDR3 is CASSYLGQMVSPLHF. The DNA for the CDR3 is TGTGCCAGCAGTTACCTGGGACAGATGGTGTCACCCCTCCACTTT. The chain recombines TRBV6-6 with TRBJ1-6, with 7 bases lining up with TRBD1. V shed 2 bases and J 10 bases; nucleotides not matched to a gene: 8. Germline V CDR1 and CDR2: MNHNY, SVGAGI (reference sequence). This CDR3 region has 15 residues.

The rearrangement links TRBV28 to TRBJ2-7, with D possibly TRBD1 on 6 matching bases. Between the trimmed V and J ends, which lost 9 bases and 3 bases, there was a span of 21 bases. CDR1 MDHEN and CDR2 SYDVKM come from the germline V gene. This CDR3 contains 15 residues. CDR3 bases: TGTGCCAGTGGCGACCCCGGCACAGGGATCTACGAGCAGTACTTC. Translated, it gives CASGDPGTGIYEQYF.

This chain joins TRBV2 and TRBJ1-2; a possible D gene is TRBD1 (6 bases). The CDR3 runs 12 residues. Germline CDR1 SNHLY, CDR2 FYNNEI. Trimming took off 5 bases at V and 6 bases at J, with 10 bases between the two ends. CDR3 DNA: TGTGCCAGCAGTCTACGACAGGATGGCTACACCTTC. Amino acids: CASSLRQDGYTF.

This rearrangement joins TRBV18 to TRBJ2-3, with D perhaps matching TRBD2 (6 bases). With 5 bases removed from V and 3 bases from J, the gap between germline ends came to 15 bases. The CDR3 consists of 15 residues. Germline V lookup: CDR1 KGHSH, CDR2 LQKENI. The CDR3 spells CASSSNMGRTDTQYF. As DNA, the CDR3 is TGTGCCAGCTCATCCAACATGGGGAGGACAGATACGCAGTATTTT.

The genes are TRBV2 and TRBJ2-3; no reliable D call. The CDR3 is made up of 13 amino acids. Germline CDR1 is SNHLY and CDR2 is FYNNEI. Trimming cost V 3 bases and J 2 bases, with 6 bases left between them. The CDR3 DNA reads as TGTGCCAGCAGTGAGATGGCCACAGATACGCAGTATTTT. Its protein product is CASSEMATDTQYF.

The chain combines TRBV28 with TRBJ2-7, with D possibly TRBD2 on 5 matching bases. Trimming stripped 6 bases from V and 3 bases from J, with 15 bases between. The CDR3 totals 14 residues. Germline V CDR1 and CDR2: MDHEN, SYDVKM. The CDR3 is CASRSLGQFYEQYF. The CDR3 bases are TGTGCCAGCAGATCACTAGGGCAGTTCTACGAGCAGTACTTC.

The chain has TRBV27 and TRBJ2-1; D remains ambiguous. There are 13 residues in the CDR3. CDR1 and CDR2 from the germline V gene are MNHEY and SMNVEV (reference sequence). The V end was cut by 7 bases, the J end by 1 base, with 8 bases between. This chain's CDR3 is CASTPRSYNEQFF. CDR3 sequence (DNA): TGTGCCAGCACCCCACGGTCCTACAATGAGCAGTTCTTC.

V usage is TRBV11-2 and J usage is TRBJ2-5; 7 bases line up with TRBD2. The J call may be incorrect, as the DNA end agrees better with TRBJ2-7. CDR3 length equals 14 residues. Per germline, CDR1 SGHAT and CDR2 FQNNGV. The chain's CDR3 is CASSPREDSYEQYF. The CDR3 nucleotides read TGTGCCAGCAGCCCCCGGGAGGACTCCTACGAGCAGTACTTC.

The V call is TRBV12-5, the J call TRBJ2-3; D possibly corresponds to TRBD2 (5 bases). The CDR3 is made up of 15 amino acids. The germline V gene has CDR1 LGHNT and CDR2 FRNRAP. V was cut by 6 bases and J by 0 bases, with 13 bases left in between. The CDR3, as DNA: TGTGCTAGTGGCCCGACGGGGTCTAGCACAGATACGCAGTATTTT. Its protein is CASGPTGSSTDTQYF. The variable domain in full, completed from reference TRBV12-5 and TRBJ2-3, reads DARVTQTPRHKVTEMGQEVTMRCQPILGHNTVFWYRQTMMQGLELLAYFRNRAPLDDSGMPKDRFSAEMPDATLATLKIQPSEPRDSAVYFCASGPTGSSTDTQYFGPGTRLTVL.

V usage is TRBV9 and J usage is TRBJ1-4; weak D call: TRBD1 (6 bases). Germline V gene data show CDR1 as SGDLS and CDR2 as YYNGEE. V dropped 0 bases and J dropped 6 bases, with 9 bases sitting between them. This CDR3 is built from 14 residues. CDR3 sequence reads: CASSVAAGDEKLFF. The CDR3, as DNA: TGTGCCAGCAGCGTAGCCGCAGGGGATGAAAAACTGTTTTTT. The variable domain in full, completed from reference TRBV9 and TRBJ1-4, reads DSGVTQTPKHLITATGQRVTLRCSPRSGDLSVYWYQQSLDQGLQFLIQYYNGEERAKGNILERFSAQQFPDLHSELNLSSLELGDSALYFCASSVAAGDEKLFFGSGTQLSVL.

Remarks on this clone: Within the sample, other DNA sequences also encode this same CDR3. This rearrangement joins TRBV28 to TRBJ1-5; D not certain. Trimming cost V 4 bases and J 7 bases, with 5 bases left between them. In germline, CDR1 is MDHEN, CDR2 SYDVKM. The CDR3 consists of 11 residues. CDR3 residues: CASSSGQPQHF. CDR3 nucleotide sequence: TGTGCCAGCAGTTCGGGGCAGCCCCAGCATTTT.

The chain has TRBV29-1 and TRBJ2-7, with 15 bases lining up with TRBD2. Trimming at V came to 5 bases and at J to 0 bases, leaving 5 bases not matched to a gene. Germline CDR1 is SQVTM and CDR2 is ANQGSEA. The CDR3 runs 16 residues. CDR3 in DNA: TGCAGCGTTACCGGGACTAGCGGGGGGAGCTCCTACGAGCAGTACTTC. It translates to CSVTGTSGGSSYEQYF.

This clone was counted between two and nine times. The rearrangement uses TRBV9 and TRBJ1-3, with unresolved D. This CDR3 spans 14 amino acids. Germline values: CDR1 SGDLS, CDR2 YYNGEE. V shed 3 bases and J shed 4 bases, with 11 bases lying between them. The chain's CDR3 is CASSDSGYGNTIYF. The CDR3 coding sequence is TGTGCCAGCAGCGACTCAGGCTACGGAAACACCATATATTTT.

The chain combines TRBV6-1 with TRBJ1-2; a possible D gene is TRBD1 (5 bases). The CDR3 spans 15 residues. Trimming took off 0 bases at V and 2 bases at J, with 10 bases between the two ends. Germline V lookup: CDR1 MNHNS, CDR2 SASEGT. The CDR3 DNA sequence: TGTGCCAGCAGTGAAGCTGGGGCAGCAAACTATGGCTACACCTTC. As protein: CASSEAGAANYGYTF.

The CDR3 DNA sequence: TGTGCCAGCAGTCGAGGCAGGGGGTACACCGGGGAGCTGTTTTTT. Encoded protein: CASSRGRGYTGELFF. The chain has TRBV6-5 and TRBJ2-2; TRBD1 matches at 7 bases. The CDR3 runs to 15 residues. Germline CDR1 is MNHEY and CDR2 is SVGAGI. The V gene end was trimmed by 5 bases and the J gene end by 3 bases; junction bases not matched to a gene: 6.

The chain uses TRBV5-1 and TRBJ2-2; possibly TRBD2 for D (6 bases). The CDR3 sequence is 16 residues long. The V end was cut by 4 bases, the J end by 7 bases, with 20 bases between. Germline CDR1 is SGHRS and CDR2 is YFSETQ. CDR3: CASSARPGLLVGELFF. CDR3 DNA sequence: TGCGCCAGCAGCGCACGACCGGGACTTTTAGTCGGGGAGCTGTTTTTT.

This chain uses TRBV29-1 with TRBJ2-2, with a tentative D call TRBD2 (7 bases). The CDR3 spans 14 residues. The germline CDR1 and CDR2 sequences are SQVTM and ANQGSEA. The CDR3 DNA reads as TGCGGGGGGCTAGCGGCTGCGAACACCGGGGAGCTGTTTTTT. Translating it yields CGGLAAANTGELFF.